Presented here are 7 T cell receptor beta chains from one specimen sequenced in a study of T cell responses to AZD1222 COVID-19 vaccine. Some clones are missing from TCRdb's copy, which holds only in-frame ones; the method was immunoSEQ multiplex PCR. The sample holds 130,000 or so clones, around 94% seen once. The sequenced sample was peripheral blood, obtained on day 0 of AZD1222 vaccination. Receptor source: an adult in good health.

The V gene is TRBV2, the J gene TRBJ1-3, with a tentative D call TRBD1 (6 bases). Trimming took off 7 bases at V and 8 bases at J, with 15 bases between the two ends. Germline V gene data show CDR1 as SNHLY and CDR2 as FYNNEI. The CDR3 consists of 13 residues. CDR3 DNA: TGTGCCAGCAAAAGGCAGCCAGGGGACACCATATATTTT. This gives the protein CASKRQPGDTIYF.

The rearrangement uses TRBV30 and TRBJ2-1, with D perhaps being TRBD1 or TRBD2 (5 bases each). V lost 0 bases to trimming and J lost 6 bases, with 27 bases between them. This CDR3 is 19 amino acids long. Germline values: CDR1 GTSNPN, CDR2 SVGIG (reference sequence). The DNA for the CDR3 is TGTGCCTGGAGTGTAGGAACATCTATGCCGGGGACCTCATTCAATGAGCAGTTCTTC. Its translation: CAWSVGTSMPGTSFNEQFF.

This chain links TRBV7-6 with TRBJ2-3, with D perhaps matching TRBD1 (6 bases). Germline values: CDR1 SGHVS, CDR2 FNYEAQ. V shed 3 bases and J shed 1 base, with 11 bases lying between them. The CDR3 has 15 residues. CDR3 DNA: TGTGCCAGCAGCTTCAGGGGAATTGGCACAGATACGCAGTATTTT. Translated: CASSFRGIGTDTQYF.

The chain carries TRBV19 and TRBJ1-5; possibly TRBD1 for D (6 bases). In germline, CDR1 is LNHDA, CDR2 SQIVND (reference sequence). Trimming shortened V by 6 bases and J by 3 bases, and 15 bases separated the two germline ends. The CDR3 runs 15 residues. CDR3 sequence (DNA): TGTGCCAGTAGCCGCCGGGACACGAACAATCAGCCCCAGCATTTT. This gives the protein CASSRRDTNNQPQHF.

The chain joins TRBV3-1 (or the pseudogene TRBV3-2) to TRBJ2-7; D remains ambiguous. Per germline, CDR1 LGHDT and CDR2 YNNKEL (reference sequence). Trimming pared 4 bases from V and 0 bases from J, leaving 10 bases between. The CDR3 sequence is 14 residues long. CDR3 residues: CASSPERTSYEQYF. CDR3 coding DNA: TGTGCCAGCAGCCCCGAGAGGACCTCCTACGAGCAGTACTTC.

This chain connects TRBV6-2 or TRBV6-3 to TRBJ2-5; D tentatively fits TRBD1 or TRBD2 (5 bases each). The CDR3 sequence is 20 residues long. From germline, CDR1 is MNHEY and CDR2 SVGEGT. The V and J ends lost 3 bases and 1 base respectively, with 27 bases between them. CDR3 sequence (DNA): TGTGCCAGCAGTTATCCCCACCCTCCCGGGACCGGGCGGGTCCAAGAGACCCAGTACTTC. It is translated as CASSYPHPPGTGRVQETQYF.

This chain uses TRBV28 with TRBJ2-2; maybe TRBD1 (5 bases). The CDR3 has 14 residues. The germline V gene has CDR1 MDHEN and CDR2 SYDVKM. V dropped 6 bases and J dropped 0 bases, with 8 bases sitting between them. The CDR3 loop is CASRGQANTGELFF. CDR3 nucleotides: TGTGCCAGCAGGGGGCAGGCGAACACCGGGGAGCTGTTTTTT. Looking up the rest from reference TRBV28 and TRBJ2-2 gives the full variable domain: DVKVTQSSRYLVKRTGEKVFLECVQDMDHENMFWYRQDPGLGLRLIYFSYDVKMKEKGDIPEGYSVSREKKERFSLILESASTNQTSMYLCASRGQANTGELFFGEGSRLTVL.